This TCR beta chain stems from a study of blood T cell repertoires in COVID-19. Germline V gives CDR1 MNHEY, CDR2 SVGAGI. This CDR3 spans 15 amino acids. With 7 bases clipped from V and 5 bases from J, the junction kept 7 bases outside the gene matches. Participant-given clinical history determined each cohort assignment. Repertoires were generated with immunoSEQ multiplex PCR, while TCRdb's copy carries only in-frame clones and drops some. The data show a few hundred thousand clones, with approximately 89% seen just once and 1.3% held by the top ten. Material for sequencing was PBMCs or T cells enriched from blood (not recorded which). The rearrangement links TRBV6-5 to TRBJ2-1; 11 bases fit TRBD2. This clonotype originated in a man younger than 40 who had recovered from COVID-19. The DNA for the CDR3 is TGTGCCAGCAACCCTAGCGGGGGGCGGAACAATGAGCAGTTCTTC. This encodes CASNPSGGRNNEQFF.